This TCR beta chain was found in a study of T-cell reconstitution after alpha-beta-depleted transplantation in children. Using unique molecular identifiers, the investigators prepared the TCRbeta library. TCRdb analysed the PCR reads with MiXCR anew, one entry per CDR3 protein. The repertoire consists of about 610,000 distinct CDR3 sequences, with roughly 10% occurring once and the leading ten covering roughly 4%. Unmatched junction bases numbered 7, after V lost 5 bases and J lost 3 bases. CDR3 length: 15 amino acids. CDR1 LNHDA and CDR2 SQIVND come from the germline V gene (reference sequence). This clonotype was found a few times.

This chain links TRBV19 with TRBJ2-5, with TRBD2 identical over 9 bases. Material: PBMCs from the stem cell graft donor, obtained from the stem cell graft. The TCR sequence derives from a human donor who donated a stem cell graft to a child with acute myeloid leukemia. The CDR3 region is CASSQFSGSEETQYF. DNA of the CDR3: TGTGCCAGTAGTCAGTTTAGCGGGAGTGAAGAGACCCAGTACTTC.